Listed below are T cell receptor beta chains from one sample, sequenced in a study of cytomegalovirus exposure and HLA in healthy donors. Repertoires were generated with immunoSEQ multiplex PCR, while TCRdb's copy carries only in-frame clones and drops some. The table shows about 90,000 clones, with less than 75% occurring only once. Sequenced input: PBMCs. The receptor set was obtained from a woman aged 25-40 years in good health and CMV-seropositive. Both conserved end residues are part of each CDR3. A D gene is named only where the DNA matches it firmly. Rows give clone size only sometimes, using once, few, many, or a class for an expanded clone.

v_call	d_call	clone_size	j_call	cdr3_nt	cdr3_aa
TRBV10-3	TRBD1	-	TRBJ1-1	TGTGCCATCACTCGGACAGGAATGAACACTGAAGCTTTCTTT	CAITRTGMNTEAFF
TRBV28	-	-	TRBJ1-1	TGTGCCAGCTTGCCGAGGGTACCGAACACTGAAGCTTTCTTT	CASLPRVPNTEAFF
TRBV7-3	TRBD2	-	TRBJ2-1	TGTGCCAGCAGCTTCGGAGGACTAGCCTATGAGCAGTTCTTC	CASSFGGLAYEQFF
TRBV6-5	TRBD1	-	TRBJ1-6	TGTGCCAGCAGAGACCAAGACAGGGCTAATTCACCCCTCCACTTT	CASRDQDRANSPLHF
TRBV6-4	TRBD1	-	TRBJ1-5	TGTGCCAGCAGTCCCGGAACAGGGGGCAATCAGCCCCAGCATTTT	CASSPGTGGNQPQHF
TRBV6-6	TRBD1	-	TRBJ1-2	TGTGCCAGCAACCCAGGGGGGCTTCGATATGGCTACACCTTC	CASNPGGLRYGYTF
TRBV10-3	TRBD2	-	TRBJ2-3	TGTGCCATCAGTGAGTCTGGGGGGAGGGGTTCAGATACGCAGTATTTT	CAISESGGRGSDTQYF
TRBV7-8	TRBD1	-	TRBJ1-3	TGTGCCAGCAGCTTAAGGGACAGGGCCTCTGGAAACACCATATATTTT	CASSLRDRASGNTIYF
TRBV11-2	-	-	TRBJ2-2	TGTGCCAGCAGCTCAATAGGTACCGACAGGACCGGGGAGCTGTTTTTT	CASSSIGTDRTGELFF
TRBV15	-	-	TRBJ2-1	TGTGCCACCAGCAGAGTGGTTGGCGGTGGTTCCTACAATGAGCAGTTCTTC	CATSRVVGGGSYNEQFF
TRBV7-9	-	-	TRBJ2-3	TGTGCCAGCAGCTCCTCGGGGGGCACAGATACGCAGTATTTT	CASSSSGGTDTQYF
TRBV4-2	TRBD2	-	TRBJ2-3	TGTGCCAGCAGCCAAGATGTCACTAGCGGGGGGACAGATACGCAGTATTTT	CASSQDVTSGGTDTQYF
TRBV27	TRBD2	-	TRBJ2-2	TGTGCCAGCAGTTCCTTTTGGGGGGGTTGGGCCGGGGAGCTGTTTTTT	CASSSFWGGWAGELFF
TRBV19	TRBD1	-	TRBJ1-2	TGTGCCAGTAGTAGACAGGGGTCCAACTATGGCTACACCTTC	CASSRQGSNYGYTF
TRBV19	-	-	TRBJ1-5	TGTGCCAGTAGTTGGGGCAGAGGCAATCAGCCCCAGCATTTT	CASSWGRGNQPQHF
TRBV6-1	TRBD1	-	TRBJ2-7	TGTGCCAGCAGCACCAACAGGGGGCAAAGAGAGCAGTACTTC	CASSTNRGQREQYF
TRBV28	TRBD1	-	TRBJ1-2	TGTGCCAGCAGTTCCCCGCAGGGGGAACGTTCGGACTATGGCTACACCTTC	CASSSPQGERSDYGYTF
TRBV9	TRBD1	-	TRBJ1-2	TGTGCCAGCAGCGTAACCGGACAGGGGGGCTATGGCTACACCTTC	CASSVTGQGGYGYTF
TRBV5-5	-	-	TRBJ1-3	TGTGCCAGCAGCTTGTACCCGGGACATCTCCCTGGAAACACCATATATTTT	CASSLYPGHLPGNTIYF
TRBV19	-	-	TRBJ2-1	TGTGCCAGTAGTAGCGAGAGGGAGCAGTTCTTC	CASSSEREQFF
TRBV6-5	-	-	TRBJ1-1	TGTGCCAGCAGTTACCAGGGGCCGAACACTGAAGCTTTCTTT	CASSYQGPNTEAFF
TRBV11-3	TRBD1	medium-sized	TRBJ2-3	TGTGCCAGCAGCGACAGGGGCACAGATACGCAGTATTTT	CASSDRGTDTQYF
TRBV5-5	-	-	TRBJ1-2	TGTGCCAGCAGCCCCTGGGTGGGCACAGGCAGTGGCTACACCTTC	CASSPWVGTGSGYTF
TRBV9	-	-	TRBJ1-1	TGTGCCAGCAGCGTAGGCAGTATAATGAACACTGAAGCTTTCTTT	CASSVGSIMNTEAFF
TRBV29-1	-	few	TRBJ1-2	TGCAGCGCCGTAGGGATAGGGGTCGGTGGCTACACCTTC	CSAVGIGVGGYTF
TRBV7-2	-	-	TRBJ2-7	TGTGCCAGCAACGGGTTAGTTGCCTACGAGCAGTACTTC	CASNGLVAYEQYF
TRBV16	-	few	TRBJ2-7	TGTGCCAGCAGCCTGCCGGGACAAACGGTCTACGAGCAGTACTTC	CASSLPGQTVYEQYF
TRBV5-1	-	-	TRBJ1-4	TGCGCCAGTTCGACAGAAGCTGCAACTAATGAAAAACTGTTTTTT	CASSTEAATNEKLFF
TRBV19	TRBD1	-	TRBJ1-6	TGTGCCAGTAGCTCGGACAGGCCTCTGAGCTCCTATAATTCACCCCTCCACTTT	CASSSDRPLSSYNSPLHF
TRBV6-6	-	-	TRBJ2-7	TGTGCCAGCAGTGTCCGGGACAAATCCTACGAGCAGTACTTC	CASSVRDKSYEQYF
TRBV7-2	TRBD1	few	TRBJ1-5	TGTGCCAGCAGTCTCGATTGGACAGGGAGAAAGCCCCAGCATTTT	CASSLDWTGRKPQHF
TRBV7-6	TRBD1	-	TRBJ1-5	TGTGCCAGCAGCTTAGAGACAGGGGGCCATCAGCCCCAGCATTTT	CASSLETGGHQPQHF
TRBV28	TRBD1	-	TRBJ1-2	TGTGCCAGCAGTTCAGGGGGGACAGACCATGGCTACACCTTC	CASSSGGTDHGYTF
TRBV15	TRBD1	-	TRBJ2-7	TGTGCCACCAGCAGACTTTTGGGACAGGGAGTAGGCGAGCAGTACTTC	CATSRLLGQGVGEQYF
TRBV6-1	TRBD2	-	TRBJ2-1	TGTGCCAGCAGTACCAGCGGGGGGGCCCGGAATGAGCAGTTCTTC	CASSTSGGARNEQFF
TRBV15	TRBD2	once	TRBJ2-7	TGTGCCACCAGCAAGGGGTGGGGGGGTGAAGAGCAGTACTTC	CATSKGWGGEEQYF
TRBV19	-	-	TRBJ2-7	TGTGCCAGTAGTAGGGGAGTCAGCTCCTACGAGCAGTACTTC	CASSRGVSSYEQYF
TRBV9	TRBD1	-	TRBJ2-5	TGTGCCAGCAGCGTAGCTACAGGACAGGGGGCCCAGTACTTC	CASSVATGQGAQYF
TRBV29-1	-	once	TRBJ1-1	TGCAGCGCCCTCGGGGGACGGACGAACACTGAAGCTTTCTTT	CSALGGRTNTEAFF
TRBV29-1	TRBD1	-	TRBJ2-1	TGCAGCGTTGAAGCCCCGGGACAGACGTACAATGAGCAGTTCTTC	CSVEAPGQTYNEQFF
TRBV6-5	-	few	TRBJ1-1	TGTGCCAGCAGTTACAGCAGGGTAGGTGAAGCTTTCTTT	CASSYSRVGEAFF
TRBV30	TRBD1	-	TRBJ2-1	TGTGCCTGGCGACAGGGGGCCGCGATTGAGCAGTTCTTC	CAWRQGAAIEQFF
TRBV5-4	TRBD2	-	TRBJ2-1	TGTGCCAGCAGCTTTGCGGGGGGAAACGCCGGTGAGCAGTTCTTC	CASSFAGGNAGEQFF
TRBV27	-	-	TRBJ2-2	TGTGCCAGCAGTTTATCGCAACAACCCTCGGGCGGGGAGCTGTTTTTT	CASSLSQQPSGGELFF
TRBV5-6	-	once	TRBJ1-3	TGTGCCAGCAGCTTAGGGGCACAATGGGGAAACACCATATATTTT	CASSLGAQWGNTIYF
TRBV7-2	-	few	TRBJ2-2	TGTGCCAGCAGCTTGACAGGCGCGTCCACCGGGGAGCTGTTTTTT	CASSLTGASTGELFF
TRBV18	-	-	TRBJ2-2	TGTGCCAGCTCACCACCCAGAGTGGGGGCCCCGAACACCGGGGAGCTGTTTTTT	CASSPPRVGAPNTGELFF
TRBV7-3	-	-	TRBJ2-3	TGTGCCAGCAGCTTACAGACAGGAGTGACAGATACGCAGTATTTT	CASSLQTGVTDTQYF
TRBV10-3	TRBD2	-	TRBJ2-1	TGTGCCATCAGTGACGGACTAGCGGGGGATGAGCAGTTCTTC	CAISDGLAGDEQFF
TRBV9	-	few	TRBJ1-4	TGTGCCAGCAGCGGGGGCGGGAAACTACGGACTAATGAAAAACTGTTTTTT	CASSGGGKLRTNEKLFF